Given below is one T cell receptor (beta chain) in context. This sample was included in a study of blood T cell repertoires in COVID-19. Libraries were prepared by immunoSEQ multiplex PCR; TCRdb keeps only in-frame clonotypes and omits some of them. The sample carries approximately 120,000 clones, around four fifths recorded once. Input material: peripheral blood. The sequence was obtained from a human donor in a cohort sampled during active COVID-19.

The CDR3 nucleotides read TGTGCCAGCAGCCCCCTTGGATTGGGGGCGTCAGGAGATGAGCAGTTCTTC. Translating it yields CASSPLGLGASGDEQFF. V gene TRBV7-3 combines with J gene TRBJ2-1, with D possibly TRBD1 on 6 matching bases. The V end lost 5 bases, the J end lost 8 bases, and 25 bases lay between the germline ends. The germline gives CDR1 SGHTA, CDR2 FQGTGA. The CDR3 covers 17 residues.